What follows is one TCR beta chain and its context. Its specificity is not known. These data are taken from a study of cytomegalovirus exposure and HLA in healthy donors. Whole-study context: Of the donors genotyped, about 410 in all, about 76% fell in the Caucasian-associated ancestry cluster.

Use of 60 Vbeta and 13 Jbeta primers characterized the PCR. The data were produced by immunoSEQ multiplex PCR, yet TCRdb's version contains in-frame clones alone and is incomplete. The sample comprises roughly 70,000 clones, just over 75% of which are singletons, and 6% to 6.5% rests with the top ten. Trimming took 6 bases from V and 10 from J; bases not matched to a gene: 9. The germline gives CDR1 MNHEY, CDR2 SMNVEV (reference sequence). The CDR3 has 13 residues. Findings and limits, study-wide: Diagnosis of cytomegalovirus status made by the classifier reportedly showed high specificity and sensitivity. For TCR beta chains, V- and J-gene trimming was later linked to a missense DCLRE1C variant. The study put around 180 TCR beta chains on its list as cytomegalovirus-associated.

The V gene is TRBV27, the J gene TRBJ1-2; 9 bases align to TRBD1. Material for sequencing was PBMCs. The receptor was derived from a man aged 50-60 years in good health and CMV-seronegative. The chain's CDR3 is CASRRTGGGDYTF. CDR3 in DNA: TGTGCCAGCAGGCGCACAGGGGGCGGCGACTACACCTTC.